These T cell receptor beta chains were read from a single sample in a study of blood T cell repertoires in COVID-19. Sequencing was performed with immunoSEQ multiplex PCR; in TCRdb, only in-frame clones are kept and a portion is missing. Counted here are over 300,000 clones, roughly 82% occurring once; the ten biggest clones make up under 2%. The source material was peripheral blood. These receptors originate from a woman between 50 and 59 years old with acute or convalescent COVID-19. CDR3s include the opening cysteine and the closing phenylalanine or tryptophan. The D gene is left open where the match is weak. A clone size is listed for some rows: how often the clone was seen (once, few, many), or a class if it is expanded.

- TRBD1 TRBJ1-4 TRBV15 TGTGCCACCAGCCTGGGACAGCTTGAAAAACTGTTTTTT CATSLGQLEKLFF
- TRBD1 TRBJ1-2 TRBV3-1/TRBV3-2 TGTGCCAGCAGCCAGGAGACAGGGGGCTTCTATGGCTACACCTTC CASSQETGGFYGYTF
- TRBD1 TRBJ1-1 TRBV4-2 TGTGCCAGCAGCCACACAGGGGAGGTCACTGAAGCTTTCTTT CASSHTGEVTEAFF
- - TRBJ2-7 TRBV28 TGTGCGTCCTTCGGGAGAGGGACCACCTACGAGCAGTACTTC CASFGRGTTYEQYF
- - TRBJ1-4 TRBV5-4 TGTGCCAGCAGCTCCATGGGGGGGGATCGGGAAAAACTGTTTTTT CASSSMGGDREKLFF
- TRBD2 TRBJ2-1 TRBV28 TGTGCCAGCAGTTCCCTAGCGGGAGGCATGGATGAGCAGTTCTTC CASSSLAGGMDEQFF
- - TRBJ2-1 TRBV19 TGTGCCAGTAGTATAGCTAGGGGCCTGTACAATGAGCAGTTCTTC CASSIARGLYNEQFF
- TRBD1 TRBJ1-5 TRBV12-3/TRBV12-4 TGTGCCAGCAGTTTAGCAGGGGGCCCCCAGCATTTT CASSLAGGPQHF
- - TRBJ1-4 TRBV28 TGTGCCAGCAGGAGAAATGAAAAACTGTTTTTT CASRRNEKLFF
- TRBD1 TRBJ2-6 TRBV7-2 TGTGCCAGCAGCCTACAGGGGGTCACTGGGGCCAACGTCCTGACTTTC CASSLQGVTGANVLTF
- - TRBJ2-7 TRBV2 TGTGCCAGCAGTGTAAATTTTCGCAGCTACGAGCAGTACTTC CASSVNFRSYEQYF
- TRBD1 TRBJ1-1 TRBV30 TGTGCCTGGACCCGGGACAGGAACACTGAAGCTTTCTTT CAWTRDRNTEAFF
- - TRBJ2-7 TRBV28 TGTGCCAGCAGTCCCCGGGGTCGTTCGGGAGCCTACGAGCAGTACTTC CASSPRGRSGAYEQYF
- TRBD1 TRBJ1-6 TRBV7-3 TGTGCCAGCAGCCCACTGGGACAGGGACCTAGCTCCTATAATTCACCCCTCCACTTT CASSPLGQGPSSYNSPLHF
- TRBD2 TRBJ2-3 TRBV7-8 TGTGCCAGCAGCTTCTTGGGTAGCGGGATGCTGAGGGGATCGCAGTATTTT CASSFLGSGMLRGSQYF
- - TRBJ1-1 TRBV11-2 TGTGCCAGCAGCTTAAGGGAGAACCTGCGGGGCACTGAAGCTTTCTTT CASSLRENLRGTEAFF
- - TRBJ1-3 TRBV28 TGTGCCAGCAGACTGAGGGCAAACACCATATATTTT CASRLRANTIYF
few TRBD1 TRBJ2-5 TRBV4-3 TGCGCCAGCAGCCACGGGGACAGCGAAGAGACCCAGTACTTC CASSHGDSEETQYF
- TRBD2 TRBJ2-1 TRBV29-1 TGCAGCGTTGCTCGCGGGAGTGGGGGAAATGAGCAGTTCTTC CSVARGSGGNEQFF
- - TRBJ1-2 TRBV12-3/TRBV12-4 TGTGCCAGCAGTTTACAGGGTTATGGCTACACCTTC CASSLQGYGYTF
- - TRBJ2-7 TRBV5-1 TGCGCCAGCAGCTTGGATAGAGGTCGGGGCGAGCAGTACTTC CASSLDRGRGEQYF
- TRBD1 TRBJ2-4 TRBV6-2/TRBV6-3 TGTGCCAGCAGTAAACCGGGACAGGGGGCCCAACTAGCCAAAAACATTCAGTACTTC CASSKPGQGAQLAKNIQYF
- - TRBJ2-3 TRBV25-1 TGTGCCAGCAGTTCCAAGGACTTTCTCGGGGATACGCAGTATTTT CASSSKDFLGDTQYF
few - TRBJ1-1 TRBV19 TGTGCCAGTACCGGGGTAGTGTCGGCTTTCTTT CASTGVVSAFF
- - TRBJ2-3 TRBV5-1 TGCGCCAGCAGCAGCCGGCCGGGTTCCACAGATACGCAGTATTTT CASSSRPGSTDTQYF